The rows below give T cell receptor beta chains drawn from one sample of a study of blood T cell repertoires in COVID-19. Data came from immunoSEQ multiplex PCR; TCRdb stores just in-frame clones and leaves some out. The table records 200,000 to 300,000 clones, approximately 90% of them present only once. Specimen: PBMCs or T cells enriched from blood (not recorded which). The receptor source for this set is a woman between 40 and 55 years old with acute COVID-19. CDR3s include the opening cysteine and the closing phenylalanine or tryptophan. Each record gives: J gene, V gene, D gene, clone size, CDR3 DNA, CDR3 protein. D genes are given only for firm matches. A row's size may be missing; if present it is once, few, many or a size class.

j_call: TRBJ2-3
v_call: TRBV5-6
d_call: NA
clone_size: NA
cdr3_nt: TGTGCCAGCAGCTTCTACCGGGACTCAGATACGCAGTATTTT
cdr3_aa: CASSFYRDSDTQYF

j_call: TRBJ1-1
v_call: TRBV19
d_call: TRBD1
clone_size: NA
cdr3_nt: TGTGCCAGTAGTATAGAGGGGACAGGGCGAACTGAAGCTTTCTTT
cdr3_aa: CASSIEGTGRTEAFF

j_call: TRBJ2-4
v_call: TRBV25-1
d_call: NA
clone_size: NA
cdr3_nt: TGTGCCAGCAGTGAATTCTCCAGCGGATTAGCCAAAAACATTCAGTACTTC
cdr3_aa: CASSEFSSGLAKNIQYF

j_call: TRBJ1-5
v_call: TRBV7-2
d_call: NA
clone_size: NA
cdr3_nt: TGTGCCAGCAGCTTGCTTGGGCGAGACAATCAGCCCCAGCATTTT
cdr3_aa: CASSLLGRDNQPQHF

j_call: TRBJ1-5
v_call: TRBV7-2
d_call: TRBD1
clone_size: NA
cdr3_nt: TGTGCCAGCAGCCCCCGACAGGGGAATCAGCCCCAGCATTTT
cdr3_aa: CASSPRQGNQPQHF

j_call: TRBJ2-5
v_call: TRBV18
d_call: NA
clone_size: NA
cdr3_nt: TGTGCCAGCTCACCACGCCGTCAGGCTGGGGAGACCCAGTACTTC
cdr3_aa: CASSPRRQAGETQYF

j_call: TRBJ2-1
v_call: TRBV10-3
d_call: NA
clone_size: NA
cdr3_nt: TGTGCCATCAGTGTGCGTAATGAGCAGTTCTTC
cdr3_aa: CAISVRNEQFF

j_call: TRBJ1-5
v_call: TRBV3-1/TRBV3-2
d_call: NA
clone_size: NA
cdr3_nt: TGTGCCAGCAGCCAAGGGGCGGGACATCAGCCCCAGCATTTT
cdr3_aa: CASSQGAGHQPQHF

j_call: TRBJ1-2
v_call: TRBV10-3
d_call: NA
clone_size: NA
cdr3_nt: TGTGCCATCAGTGATCAAACGGGAACGGCTCCACAAGTACTATATGGCTACACCTTC
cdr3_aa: CAISDQTGTAPQVLYGYTF

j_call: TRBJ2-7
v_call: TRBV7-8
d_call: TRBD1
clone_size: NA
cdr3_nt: TGTGCCAGCAGCCAATCGACAGGGCAGGGTCGCTACGAGCAGTACTTC
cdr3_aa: CASSQSTGQGRYEQYF

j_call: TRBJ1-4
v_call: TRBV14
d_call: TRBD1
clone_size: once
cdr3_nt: TGTGCCAGCCAACAGGGGCTTAATGAAAAACTGTTTTTT
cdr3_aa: CASQQGLNEKLFF

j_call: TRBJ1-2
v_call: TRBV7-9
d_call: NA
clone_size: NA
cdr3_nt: TGTGCCAGCAGCTTAGAGACTAAAAACTATGGCTACACCTTC
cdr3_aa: CASSLETKNYGYTF

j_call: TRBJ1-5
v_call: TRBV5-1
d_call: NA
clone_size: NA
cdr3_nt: TGCGCCCATACGTCGAACATCCGCAATCAGCCCCAGCATTTT
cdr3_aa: CAHTSNIRNQPQHF

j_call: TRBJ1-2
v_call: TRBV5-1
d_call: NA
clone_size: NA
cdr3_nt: TGCGCCAGCAGCTTGGCAGGGTACTATGGCTACACCTTC
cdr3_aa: CASSLAGYYGYTF

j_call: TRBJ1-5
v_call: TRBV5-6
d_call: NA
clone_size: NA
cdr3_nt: TGTGCCAGCAGCCCACAGGGTGTGCAGCCCCAGCATTTT
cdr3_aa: CASSPQGVQPQHF

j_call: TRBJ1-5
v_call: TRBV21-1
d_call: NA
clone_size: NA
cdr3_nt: TGTGCCAGCATCCGAGGAGGGCACCGCAATCAGCCCCAGCATTTT
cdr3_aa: CASIRGGHRNQPQHF

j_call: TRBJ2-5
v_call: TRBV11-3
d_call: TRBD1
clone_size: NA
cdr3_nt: TGTGCCAGCAGCGGCCAGGGGGTCACAGAGACCCAGTACTTC
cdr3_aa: CASSGQGVTETQYF

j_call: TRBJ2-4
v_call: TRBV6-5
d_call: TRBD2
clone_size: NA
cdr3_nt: TGTGCCAGCAGGCGGGGACTAGCGGGAATCCTTGCCGAGTACTTC
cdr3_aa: CASRRGLAGILAEYF

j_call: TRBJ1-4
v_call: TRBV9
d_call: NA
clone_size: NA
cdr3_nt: TGTGCCAGCAGCCCCTCACCGTTCCGGGAAAAACTGTTTTTT
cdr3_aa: CASSPSPFREKLFF

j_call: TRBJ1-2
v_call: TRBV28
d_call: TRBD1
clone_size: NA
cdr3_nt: TGTGCCAGCAGTTTAGACAGGGGGGGGTTCGGCTACACCTTC
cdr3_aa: CASSLDRGGFGYTF

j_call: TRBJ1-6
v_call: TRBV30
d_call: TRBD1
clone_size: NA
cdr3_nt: TGTGCCTGGAGGTACCGGGACAGATATAATTCACCCCTCCACTTT
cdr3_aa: CAWRYRDRYNSPLHF

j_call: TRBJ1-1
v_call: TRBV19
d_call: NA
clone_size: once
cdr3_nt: TGTGCCAGTAGTAATCAACCAGGCAGATACACTGAAGCTTTCTTT
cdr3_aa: CASSNQPGRYTEAFF

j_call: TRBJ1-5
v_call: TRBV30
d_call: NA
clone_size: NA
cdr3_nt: TGTGCCTGGAAGGGCGGGGCAGTCGGTAGCAATCAGCCCCAGCATTTT
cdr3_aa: CAWKGGAVGSNQPQHF

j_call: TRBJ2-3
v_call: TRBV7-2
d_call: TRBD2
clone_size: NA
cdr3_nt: TGTGCCAGCAGCTTACGAAGGACTAGCGTCTTAGATACGCAGTATTTT
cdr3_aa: CASSLRRTSVLDTQYF

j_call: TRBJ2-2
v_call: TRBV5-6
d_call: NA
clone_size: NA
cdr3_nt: TGTGCCAGCAGCTTGACAGTGACCGGGGAGCTGTTTTTT
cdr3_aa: CASSLTVTGELFF

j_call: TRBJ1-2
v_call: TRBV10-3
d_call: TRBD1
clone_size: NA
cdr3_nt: TGTGCCACCACCGACACCCGACAGGGGGTATATGGCTACACCTTC
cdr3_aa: CATTDTRQGVYGYTF

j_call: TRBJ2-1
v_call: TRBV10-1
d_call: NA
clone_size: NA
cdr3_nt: TGCGCCAGCAGCCGGGTCGGCGGGAATGAGCAGTTCTTC
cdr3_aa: CASSRVGGNEQFF

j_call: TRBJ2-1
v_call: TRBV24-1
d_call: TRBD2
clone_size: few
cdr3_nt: TGTGCCACCAGTGATTTCTTAACTAGCGGAGACAATGAGCAGTTCTTC
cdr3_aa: CATSDFLTSGDNEQFF

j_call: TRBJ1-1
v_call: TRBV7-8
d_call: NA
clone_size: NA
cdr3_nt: TGTGCCAGCAGCTTAGAGGCAGGGACTAACACTGAAGCTTTCTTT
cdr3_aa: CASSLEAGTNTEAFF

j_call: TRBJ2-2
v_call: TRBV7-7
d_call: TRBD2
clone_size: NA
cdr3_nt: TGTGCTAGCAGCTTAGTGGGAGGGGACACCGGGGAGCTGTTTTTT
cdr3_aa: CASSLVGGDTGELFF

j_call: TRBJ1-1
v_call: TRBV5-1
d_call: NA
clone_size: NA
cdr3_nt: TGCGCCAGCAGCGGAACCCAGGGGCACACTGAAGCTTTCTTT
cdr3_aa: CASSGTQGHTEAFF

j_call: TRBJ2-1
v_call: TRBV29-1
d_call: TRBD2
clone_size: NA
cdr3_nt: TGCAGCGTTGCGGGGGGTCATGAGCAGTTCTTC
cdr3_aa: CSVAGGHEQFF

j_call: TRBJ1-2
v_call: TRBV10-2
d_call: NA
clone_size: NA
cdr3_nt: TGCGCCAGCAGTGAGTCGGCCAGGTCAGCTAACTATGGCTACACCTTC
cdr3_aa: CASSESARSANYGYTF